This T cell receptor beta chain was recorded in a study of T cell responses to AZD1222 COVID-19 vaccine. The data were produced by immunoSEQ multiplex PCR, yet TCRdb's version contains in-frame clones alone and is incomplete. The table shows approximately 67,000 clones, with 86% occurring only once. Worth noting for this clone: Antigen: not known.

Broader study findings: The study reported that nearly half of spike-specific TCRs target unmutated variant regions. Only a handful of individuals given AZD1222 were seropositive at baseline. The donor group comprised mostly white British people and more females; the analysis possibly underestimated clonal diversity.

In germline, CDR1 is LNHDA, CDR2 SQIVND (reference sequence). The CDR3 runs to 13 residues. V lost 10 bases and J lost 6, with 15 bases in between. Sequences were derived from peripheral blood, sampled on day 0 of AZD1222 vaccination. This sequence joins TRBV19 and TRBJ2-2; perhaps D is TRBD1 or TRBD2 (7 bases each). The clonotype originates from an adult in good health. This CDR3 is CAIQTGRAGELFF. CDR3 nucleotides: TGTGCCATCCAGACAGGGAGGGCCGGGGAGCTGTTTTTT.